This T cell receptor beta chain was sequenced for a study of blood T cell repertoires in COVID-19. Overall study context: From the United States, Italy and Spain came samples of acute and convalescent COVID-19. T cells, B-cell-depleted T cells, or PBMCs supplied cDNA or gDNA.

Authors' data handling: Cell counts per sample came from amplifying reference gene primers. TCRdb's table, derived via immunoSEQ multiplex PCR, lists solely in-frame clones and lacks some. That table supplies the V and J calls and clone size; D and trimming were determined from the DNA. The data hold roughly 230,000 clones, with about 85% observed a single time. The V end lost 4 bases, the J end lost 4 bases, and 16 bases lay between the germline ends. The CDR3 is 16 amino acids. Germline V gene lookup returns CDR1 SGHVS and CDR2 FQNEAQ. All exposed participants met a person with COVID-19 within 2 weeks before entering the study.

What was sequenced was PBMCs or T cells enriched from blood (not recorded which). The rearrangement uses TRBV7-8 and TRBJ2-2, with D perhaps TRBD2 (6 bases). This clonotype originated in a woman aged 50 to 65 who had been exposed to COVID-19. The CDR3: CASSSEGQSGTGELFF. The CDR3 DNA follows: TGTGCCAGCAGCTCGGAGGGGCAGTCGGGCACCGGGGAGCTGTTTTTT.